These 5 T cell receptor beta chains share one sample of origin, sequenced in a study of identifying expanded T cells in peripheral blood. Here immunoSEQ multiplex PCR was the method, and the copy in TCRdb shows in-frame clones only, minus some. The table has over 85,000 clones, about 91% seen once. The sample comprised blood. The receptors derive from a person between 18 and 69 years old in good health.

This sequence joins TRBV29-1 and TRBJ1-1, with D uncertain. The CDR3 covers 11 residues. The V gene lost 4 bases and the J gene lost 7 bases, with 10 bases spanning the gap. Per germline, CDR1 SQVTM and CDR2 ANQGSEA. The CDR3 sequence is CSVGDGSEAFF. In DNA form, the CDR3 reads TGCAGCGTTGGAGACGGAAGTGAAGCTTTCTTT.

The rearrangement links TRBV15 to TRBJ2-1; D unresolved. The CDR3 is made up of 16 amino acids. Germline V gene sequence: CDR1 LNHNV, CDR2 YYDKDF (reference sequence). V dropped 1 base and J dropped 5 bases, with 15 bases sitting between them. Here the CDR3 DNA reads TGTGCCACCAGCAGAGTGGGTGGTAGGGCAGACAATGAGCAGTTCTTC. It translates to CATSRVGGRADNEQFF.

This chain links TRBV30 with TRBJ1-2, with no clear D. In germline, CDR1 is GTSNPN, CDR2 SVGIG (reference sequence). This CDR3 comprises 13 residues. The V end was cut by 3 bases, the J end by 4 bases, with 12 bases between. CDR3 region: CAWRMPTAYGYTF. The CDR3 DNA sequence: TGTGCCTGGAGGATGCCTACCGCCTATGGCTACACCTTC.

This clone has only one observation. This chain links TRBV19 with TRBJ2-5, with 8 bases lining up with TRBD1. CDR3 length: 14 residues. Germline lookup yields CDR1 LNHDA and CDR2 SQIVND (reference sequence). The J segment lost 5 bases and the V segment lost 5 bases, leaving 7 bases of the junction unmatched. CDR3 coding DNA: TGTGCCAGTAGTTTCGGACAGGGATGGGAGACCCAGTACTTC. It specifies CASSFGQGWETQYF.

The V gene is TRBV10-2, the J gene TRBJ2-1; D tentatively reads TRBD1 or TRBD2 (5 bases each). CDR3 size: 14 residues. The V end lost 8 bases, the J end lost 3 bases, and 14 bases lay between the germline ends. CDR1 is WSHSY and CDR2 is SAAADI in the germline V gene. The CDR3 bases are TGCGCCAGCCGAGGGGATTCTTTCTACAATGAGCAGTTCTTC. Its translation: CASRGDSFYNEQFF.